The 19 T cell receptor beta chains below come from one sample, sequenced in a study of T cell clonotyping in hematopoietic cell transplantation. TCRdb's table, derived via immunoSEQ multiplex PCR, lists solely in-frame clones and lacks some. The sample records over 8,500 clones, about 79% being singletons. Sample: peripheral blood mononuclear cells, taken 180 days after allogeneic stem cell transplant. The receptors here all came from a female patient in her fifties or sixties who had an allogeneic stem cell transplant from a related donor, so the T cells may come from the graft donor. Some clones in this sample may be carry-over from other donors' samples.

This clone was observed a few times. This rearrangement joins TRBV6-5 to TRBJ2-1, with D perhaps TRBD1 (6 bases). Germline V CDR1 and CDR2: MNHEY, SVGAGI. Trimming pared 5 bases from V and 7 bases from J, leaving 18 bases between. The CDR3 has 15 residues. The CDR3 loop reads CASSLSGVLWNEQFF. The CDR3 bases are TGTGCCAGCAGTCTCTCAGGGGTTCTGTGGAATGAGCAGTTCTTC.

J is TRBJ1-2 and V is TRBV4-3; D not certain. Germline V gene sequence: CDR1 LGHNA, CDR2 YSLEER. The CDR3 totals 14 residues. Trimming stripped 1 base from V and 4 bases from J, with 10 bases between. CDR3 in DNA: TGCGCCAGCAGCCAAGTTCCAGGACGCTATGGCTACACCTTC. As protein: CASSQVPGRYGYTF.

V and J are TRBV9 and TRBJ2-2, with TRBD1 matching over 9 bases. CDR1 is SGDLS and CDR2 is YYNGEE in the germline V gene. The CDR3 totals 20 residues. Germline trimming cut 4 bases from V and 3 bases from J; bases unmatched to any gene: 19. In nucleotides, the CDR3 is TGTGCCAGCAGCTTACGGGACAGGGAAGGCCGTACTTCCTACACCGGGGAGCTGTTTTTT. It translates to CASSLRDREGRTSYTGELFF.

The rearrangement uses TRBV19 and TRBJ1-2, with a weak D call TRBD1 (5 bases). Trimming cost V 7 bases and J 2 bases, with 11 bases left between them. The length of the CDR3 is 13 residues. In germline, CDR1 is LNHDA, CDR2 SQIVND (reference sequence). The CDR3 DNA follows: TGTGCCAGTACCGAGGGACCGAACTATGGCTACACCTTC. This translates into CASTEGPNYGYTF.

This clone has more than one count but fewer than ten. The genes are TRBV5-4 and TRBJ1-1, with TRBD1 identical over 7 bases. V lost 6 bases, J lost 1 base, and 6 bases stayed unmatched. The germline V gene encodes CDR1 SGHNT and CDR2 YYREEE (reference sequence). The CDR3 contains 14 residues. The CDR3 protein is CASTHRDRNTEAFF. The CDR3 DNA sequence: TGTGCCAGCACCCACCGGGACAGGAACACTGAAGCTTTCTTT.

This clone was picked up a small number of times. This chain links TRBV7-9 with TRBJ1-1; D not certain. The V end was cut by 9 bases, the J end by 2 bases, with 7 bases between. CDR1 is SEHNR and CDR2 is FQNEAQ in the germline V gene (reference sequence). This CDR3 comprises 11 residues. The CDR3 DNA reads as TGTGCCAGTGACACAAACACTGAAGCTTTCTTT. Amino acids: CASDTNTEAFF.

V and J are TRBV15 and TRBJ2-7; possible D gene TRBD1, 6 bases. V shed 3 bases and J shed 2 bases, with 14 bases lying between them. The length of the CDR3 is 15 residues. The V gene's germline CDR1 is LNHNV and CDR2 YYDKDF (reference sequence). The CDR3 region is CATSSSGTYAYEQYF. In DNA form, the CDR3 reads TGTGCCACCAGCAGTTCCGGGACATATGCCTACGAGCAGTACTTC.

The V call is TRBV28, the J call TRBJ2-7; 11 positions match TRBD1. J lost 4 bases, V lost 5 bases, and 7 bases had no gene match. Germline V gives CDR1 MDHEN, CDR2 SYDVKM. CDR3 length equals 15 residues. CDR3 loop: CASSPVGQGAYEQYF. Written as DNA, the CDR3 is TGTGCCAGCAGTCCGGTAGGACAGGGGGCTTACGAGCAGTACTTC.

The rearrangement joins TRBV7-2 to TRBJ2-7, with D hard to call. Germline V gene sequence: CDR1 SGHTA, CDR2 FQGNSA. The CDR3 has 13 residues. Trimming pared 1 base from V and 3 bases from J, leaving 7 bases between. The CDR3 nucleotides read TGTGCCAGCAGCTTAGTGACCGGCTACGAGCAGTACTTC. Amino acid sequence: CASSLVTGYEQYF.

V gene TRBV7-2 combines with J gene TRBJ1-2; 7 positions agree with TRBD1. The trim removed 4 bases at V and 2 bases at J, leaving 1 base unmatched. CDR1 is SGHTA, CDR2 FQGNSA, per germline. There are 13 residues in the CDR3. CDR3 bases: TGTGCCAGCAGCTGGGGACAGAACTATGGCTACACCTTC. Translating it yields CASSWGQNYGYTF.

V gene TRBV7-2 combines with J gene TRBJ2-3, with D maybe TRBD2 (6 bases). Germline V gives CDR1 SGHTA, CDR2 FQGNSA. The CDR3 has 17 amino acids. Trimming removed 5 bases at V and 2 bases at J, with 20 bases between. CDR3 sequence (DNA): TGTGCCAGCAGCCCTAAGCGCCGGACTACCTACACAGATACGCAGTATTTT. Protein sequence: CASSPKRRTTYTDTQYF.

Points on this clone: At one end the junction does not follow the germline gene, possibly because of a read error. The rearrangement links TRBV28 to TRBJ2-1, with 7 positions matching TRBD1. CDR1 and CDR2 from the germline V gene are MDHEN and SYDVKM. The CDR3 consists of 18 residues. The CDR3 coding sequence is TGTGCCAGCAGACCCCGGGGACAGTCACTTCAGTTTTCCCAACTCCTTCTCTTC. It translates to CASRPRGQSLQFSQLLLF.

There are a few counts of this clone. The rearrangement links TRBV6-6 to TRBJ2-2; TRBD1 might be the D (5 bases). Trimming took off 5 bases at V and 3 bases at J, with 7 bases between the two ends. Germline V lookup: CDR1 MNHNY, CDR2 SVGAGI (reference sequence). CDR3 length equals 13 residues. CDR3 amino acids: CASSDRDTGELFF. Here the CDR3 DNA reads TGTGCCAGCAGTGACAGAGACACCGGGGAGCTGTTTTTT.

The chain employs TRBV6-5 and TRBJ1-5, with D unresolved. CDR1 and CDR2 (germline): MNHEY, SVGAGI. V dropped 0 bases and J dropped 3 bases, with 9 bases sitting between them. The CDR3 extends over 15 amino acids. The DNA of the CDR3 is TGTGCCAGCAGTTACTCGACGCAAGACAATCAGCCCCAGCATTTT. Protein product: CASSYSTQDNQPQHF.

The V call is TRBV14, the J call TRBJ2-5; TRBD1 aligns across 9 bases. Germline trimming cut 4 bases from V and 3 bases from J; bases unmatched to any gene: 3. CDR1 SGHDN and CDR2 FVKESK come from the germline V gene. This CDR3 spans 14 amino acids. The CDR3 sequence is CASSPRDREETQYF. The DNA of the CDR3 is TGTGCCAGCAGCCCTCGGGACAGGGAAGAGACCCAGTACTTC. The entire variable domain, with the rest obtained from reference TRBV14 and TRBJ2-5, is as follows: EAGVTQFPSHSVIEKGQTVTLRCDPISGHDNLYWYRRVMGKEIKFLLHFVKESKQDESGMPNNRFLAERTGGTYSTLKVQPAELEDSGVYFCASSPRDREETQYFGPGTRLLVL.

The chain recombines TRBV5-4 with TRBJ2-3; 8 bases line up with TRBD1. The germline V gene has CDR1 SGHNT and CDR2 YYREEE (reference sequence). The CDR3 runs to 15 residues. The junction had 8 bases not matched to a gene; V was cut back by 2 bases and J by 6 bases. The CDR3 loop is CASSFSGGSGDTQYF. CDR3 DNA: TGTGCCAGCAGCTTTTCAGGGGGCAGCGGGGATACGCAGTATTTT.

The rearrangement joins TRBV6-5 to TRBJ2-3; TRBD2 matches 7 bases. The germline CDR1 and CDR2 sequences are MNHEY and SVGAGI. The CDR3 contains 14 residues. V gave up 5 bases and J gave up 4 bases; unmatched junction bases: 6. The DNA for the CDR3 is TGTGCCAGCAGTCTCGGACTAGTTTCAGATACGCAGTATTTT. This encodes CASSLGLVSDTQYF.

J is TRBJ2-7 and V is TRBV19; 8 positions match TRBD2. Per the germline V gene, CDR1 is LNHDA and CDR2 is SQIVND (reference sequence). The ends lost 9 bases at V and 5 bases at J; junction bases unmatched: 15. CDR3 length equals 15 residues. In nucleotides, the CDR3 is TGTGCCAGCAGCCGGGACCGAGGGACTAGAAACGAGCAGTACTTC. Residues: CASSRDRGTRNEQYF.

The CDR3 DNA is TGTGCCAGCAGCTTGGGTGGGGGTCAGGGAAATGAGCAGTTCTTC. Translation gives CASSLGGGQGNEQFF. The gene calls are TRBV5-4 and TRBJ2-1; perhaps D is TRBD1 or TRBD2 (5 bases each). The CDR3 is made up of 15 amino acids. The V gene lost 0 bases and the J gene lost 7 bases, with 14 bases spanning the gap. Per the germline V gene, CDR1 is SGHNT and CDR2 is YYREEE (reference sequence).